The next 32 T cell receptor beta chains were all read from a single sample in a study of cytomegalovirus exposure and HLA in healthy donors. The primer mix had 60 Vbeta and 13 Jbeta primers. TCRdb keeps only in-frame clones here, not all; method: immunoSEQ multiplex PCR. The sample contains about 110,000 clones, around 73% of which appear only once. Sequenced: PBMCs. The receptor set was obtained from a young man in good health and CMV-seronegative.

This sequence joins TRBV5-1 and TRBJ2-7, with 7 bases lining up with TRBD1. This CDR3 contains 18 residues. In germline, CDR1 is SGHRS, CDR2 YFSETQ. V was clipped by 4 bases and J by 0 bases; unmatched bases: 16. In DNA, the CDR3 is TGCGCCAGCAGCGTCCGGGACAGTGGAATAGGGACCTCCTACGAGCAGTACTTC. It translates to CASSVRDSGIGTSYEQYF.

The V call is TRBV7-8, the J call TRBJ2-5; 9 positions match TRBD1. Germline-derived CDR1 and CDR2 are SGHVS and FQNEAQ. The CDR3 runs to 16 residues. V trimming: 2 bases; J trimming: 1 base; junction bases outside the gene matches: 5. The chain's CDR3 is CASSLWDRVGQETQYF. The CDR3 coding sequence is TGTGCCAGCAGCTTATGGGACAGGGTGGGCCAAGAGACCCAGTACTTC.

As DNA, the CDR3 is TGTGCCAGCAGTGCGGACAGGGGACCCGGAAACTACGAGCAGTACTTC. Translated: CASSADRGPGNYEQYF. This chain joins TRBV2 and TRBJ2-7, with 9 bases aligning to TRBD1. V shed 4 bases and J 3 bases; nucleotides not matched to a gene: 10. Germline CDR1 SNHLY, CDR2 FYNNEI. This CDR3 is built from 16 residues.

V and J are TRBV9 and TRBJ1-6; 8 nucleotides line up with TRBD1. CDR1 is SGDLS, CDR2 YYNGEE, per germline. The CDR3 has 15 amino acids. After removal of 2 bases from V and 13 bases from J, the junction contained 11 bases not matched to a gene. CDR3 protein: CASSVYRDRNGPLHF. The CDR3 bases are TGTGCCAGCAGCGTTTACCGGGACAGGAACGGGCCCCTCCACTTT. Drawing the rest from reference TRBV9 and TRBJ1-6, the complete variable domain is DSGVTQTPKHLITATGQRVTLRCSPRSGDLSVYWYQQSLDQGLQFLIQYYNGEERAKGNILERFSAQQFPDLHSELNLSSLELGDSALYFCASSVYRDRNGPLHFGNGTRLTVT.

This rearrangement joins TRBV29-1 to TRBJ2-7, with 10 bases fitting TRBD1. The CDR3 has 13 amino acids. V was clipped by 6 bases and J by 4 bases; unmatched bases: 6. The germline CDR1 and CDR2 sequences are SQVTM and ANQGSEA. In DNA form, the CDR3 reads TGCAGCGTGGAGGGACAGGGGATGTACGAGCAGTACTTC. Its protein product is CSVEGQGMYEQYF.

The sample holds a few counts of this clone. The V call is TRBV7-9, the J call TRBJ1-1, with TRBD1 identical over 8 bases. V shed 6 bases and J 4 bases; nucleotides not matched to a gene: 7. Germline CDR1 is SEHNR and CDR2 is FQNEAQ (reference sequence). The CDR3 extends over 14 amino acids. CDR3 sequence: CASRDTGGLTEAFF. The CDR3 DNA sequence: TGTGCCAGCAGGGACACAGGGGGACTCACTGAAGCTTTCTTT.

CDR3 sequence (DNA): TGTGCCAGCTCACCAGAGAGGGCAGATACGCAGTATTTT. Translation gives CASSPERADTQYF. This chain connects TRBV18 to TRBJ2-3; D might be TRBD2 (5 bases). The CDR3 covers 13 residues. Per the germline V gene, CDR1 is KGHSH and CDR2 is LQKENI. V lost 2 bases and J lost 4, with 7 bases in between.

This clone was picked up a small number of times. The chain combines TRBV7-2 with TRBJ2-1, with D uncertain. The V end was cut by 1 base, the J end by 4 bases, with 5 bases between. The V gene's germline CDR1 is SGHTA and CDR2 FQGNSA. This CDR3 has 13 amino acids. The CDR3 DNA sequence: TGTGCCAGCAGCTTAGGTCTTTACAATGAGCAGTTCTTC. This codes for CASSLGLYNEQFF.

This rearrangement joins TRBV28 to TRBJ1-2; 7 bases agree with TRBD1. Germline-derived CDR1 and CDR2 are MDHEN and SYDVKM. The CDR3 length is 15 residues. V shed 5 bases, J shed 4 bases, and the junction held 10 bases outside the gene matches. CDR3 protein: CASSHTDRVVYGYTF. CDR3 bases: TGTGCCAGCAGTCATACAGACAGGGTAGTCTATGGCTACACCTTC.

This chain links TRBV11-1 with TRBJ2-7, with 7 bases matching TRBD2. Per the germline V gene, CDR1 is SGHAT and CDR2 is FQDESV (reference sequence). The V gene end was trimmed by 7 bases and the J gene end by 6 bases; junction bases not matched to a gene: 12. There are 14 residues in the CDR3. In DNA, the CDR3 is TGTGCCAGCACCGGTAGCGGGCTCCTTACCGAGCAGTACTTC. This gives the protein CASTGSGLLTEQYF.

The chain is built from TRBV7-7 and TRBJ2-2, with 8 bases aligning to TRBD2. Germline loops: CDR1 SSHAT, CDR2 FNYEAQ (reference sequence). The CDR3 spans 16 residues. Germline trimming cut 1 base from V and 2 bases from J; bases unmatched to any gene: 3. The CDR3 nucleotides read TGTGCCAGCAGCTTAGAGACTAGCGCCAACACCGGGGAGCTGTTTTTT. Its translation is CASSLETSANTGELFF.

A word on this clone: One end of the junction fails to match germline, which may point to a read error. This chain uses TRBV29-1 with TRBJ1-1, with D possibly being TRBD1 (6 bases). In germline, CDR1 is SQVTM, CDR2 ANQGSEA. The CDR3 runs 14 residues. CDR3 sequence: CSVEDRSSNTEAFF. CDR3 in DNA: TGCAGCGTCGAAGACAGGTCTTCGAACACTGAAGCTTTCTTT. Supplemented by reference TRBV29-1 and TRBJ1-1, the full variable domain reads SAVISQKPSRDICQRGTSLTIQCQVDSQVTMMFWYRQQPGQSLTLIATANQGSEATYESGFVIDKFPISRPNLTFSTLTVSNMSPEDSSIYLCSVEDRSSNTEAFFGQGTRLTVV.

The chain is built from TRBV7-8 and TRBJ2-2; 9 bases are shared with TRBD2. Per germline, CDR1 SGHVS and CDR2 FQNEAQ. This CDR3 is built from 17 residues. The J segment lost 2 bases and the V segment lost 1 base, leaving 5 bases of the junction unmatched. This CDR3 is CASSLVSGRLNTGELFF. The CDR3, as DNA: TGTGCCAGCAGCTTAGTGAGCGGGAGGCTAAACACCGGGGAGCTGTTTTTT. Variable domain in full (rest from reference TRBV7-8 and TRBJ2-2): GAGVSQSPRYKVAKRGQDVALRCDPISGHVSLFWYQQALGQGPEFLTYFQNEAQLDKSGLPSDRFFAERPEGSVSTLKIQRTQQEDSAVYLCASSLVSGRLNTGELFFGEGSRLTVL.

This clone was seen only a few times. The rearrangement links TRBV10-2 to TRBJ1-1; maybe TRBD1 (5 bases). Per germline, CDR1 WSHSY and CDR2 SAAADI. The ends were cut back, 0 bases at V and 3 bases at J, with 8 bases in the middle. The CDR3 length is 14 residues. CDR3 bases: TGCGCCAGCAGTGAGTCGAAAGGGGACACTGAAGCTTTCTTT. Its translation is CASSESKGDTEAFF.

The rearrangement uses TRBV6-5 and TRBJ2-1; 11 bases map to TRBD1. The CDR3 runs 15 residues. The V segment lost 6 bases and the J segment 8 bases; nucleotides outside the gene matches: 9. CDR1 is MNHEY, CDR2 SVGAGI, per germline. Here the CDR3 reads CASRDRDRGIDEQFF. DNA for the CDR3: TGTGCCAGCAGAGACCGGGACAGGGGGATAGATGAGCAGTTCTTC.

In this sample, this clone turned up a few times. This chain uses TRBV5-6 with TRBJ2-7, with TRBD1 as a possible D gene (6 bases). V was cut by 4 bases and J by 3 bases, with 20 bases left in between. From germline, CDR1 is SGHDT and CDR2 YYEEEE. This CDR3 is 16 amino acids long. CDR3 DNA sequence: TGTGCCAGCAGCCCGGTGGGGGCCAGCAGAAGCTACGAGCAGTACTTC. It yields the protein CASSPVGASRSYEQYF.

This clone was seen a few times. The genes are TRBV29-1 and TRBJ1-1; D ambiguous. This CDR3 is built from 11 residues. Trimming shortened V by 3 bases and J by 10 bases, and 12 bases separated the two germline ends. The V gene's germline CDR1 is SQVTM and CDR2 ANQGSEA. The CDR3 nucleotides are TGCAGCGTTGATGGTTTCGGTACAGCTTTCTTT. Its protein is CSVDGFGTAFF.

There are a few counts of this clone. J is TRBJ2-5 and V is TRBV5-4; 8 bases agree with TRBD1. J was trimmed by 5 bases and V by 4 bases; bases with no gene match: 7. The CDR3 totals 14 residues. Germline-derived CDR1 and CDR2 are SGHNT and YYREEE (reference sequence). The CDR3: CASSLDRGRETQYF. The CDR3 bases are TGTGCCAGCAGCCTCGACAGGGGCAGGGAGACCCAGTACTTC.

This chain uses TRBV11-1 with TRBJ2-7, with D possibly being TRBD1 (5 bases). Trimming pared 1 base from V and 3 bases from J, leaving 7 bases between. This CDR3 contains 13 residues. From germline, CDR1 is SGHAT and CDR2 FQDESV (reference sequence). Here the CDR3 reads CASSLGRDYEQYF. Written as DNA, the CDR3 is TGTGCCAGCAGCTTAGGCAGGGACTACGAGCAGTACTTC.

The V call is TRBV6-5, the J call TRBJ2-5; the D gene is possibly TRBD2 (5 bases). Per germline, CDR1 MNHEY and CDR2 SVGAGI. The CDR3 has 12 residues. Trimming cost V 2 bases and J 6 bases, with 7 bases left between them. Here the CDR3 DNA reads TGTGCCAGCAGTTACCGAGGGAAGACCCAGTACTTC. Translating it yields CASSYRGKTQYF.

This clone was counted a few times. V and J are TRBV7-9 and TRBJ2-5; D not resolved. Trimming pared 1 base from V and 1 base from J, leaving 7 bases between. The CDR3 sequence is 14 residues long. Germline V gene lookup returns CDR1 SEHNR and CDR2 FQNEAQ (reference sequence). CDR3 nucleotide sequence: TGTGCCAGCAGCTTAGAAGGCGGCCAAGAGACCCAGTACTTC. This translates into CASSLEGGQETQYF.

The rearrangement uses TRBV7-9 and TRBJ1-1; 9 bases fit TRBD1. This CDR3 contains 14 residues. The germline V gene has CDR1 SEHNR and CDR2 FQNEAQ (reference sequence). Germline trimming cut 5 bases from V and 3 bases from J; bases unmatched to any gene: 4. CDR3 DNA sequence: TGTGCCAGCAGCGACCGGGACAGGGACACTGAAGCTTTCTTT. Its protein product is CASSDRDRDTEAFF.

V and J are TRBV5-1 and TRBJ1-1; tentatively, D is TRBD1 (5 bases). CDR1 and CDR2 from the germline V gene are SGHRS and YFSETQ. Trimming took 2 bases from V and 5 from J, leaving 10 bases between them. This CDR3 spans 13 amino acids. CDR3 in amino acids: CASSFSRVTEAFF. The CDR3 region has the DNA TGCGCCAGCAGCTTTAGCAGGGTGACTGAAGCTTTCTTT.

This chain connects TRBV7-6 to TRBJ1-1, with D perhaps TRBD1 (6 bases). V was clipped by 4 bases and J by 4 bases, with 19 bases between them. Germline lookup yields CDR1 SGHVS and CDR2 FNYEAQ. There are 16 residues in the CDR3. CDR3 in amino acids: CASSSLGAGAGTEAFF. CDR3 nucleotide sequence: TGTGCCAGCAGCTCACTCGGGGCGGGGGCGGGCACTGAAGCTTTCTTT.

This clone was seen more than once but under ten times. The chain couples TRBV4-2 to TRBJ2-5; 9 nucleotides line up with TRBD2. The CDR3 has 16 residues. The V gene end was trimmed by 0 bases and the J gene end by 5 bases; junction bases not matched to a gene: 7. Germline V gives CDR1 LGHNA, CDR2 YNFKEQ. CDR3 DNA sequence: TGTGCCAGCAGCCAAGATGGGGCGGGGGGGCTTGAGACCCAGTACTTC. This translates into CASSQDGAGGLETQYF.

This chain joins TRBV7-8 and TRBJ1-4; 8 nucleotides line up with TRBD1. J lost 6 bases, V lost 5 bases, and 8 bases had no gene match. Germline CDR1 is SGHVS and CDR2 is FQNEAQ. The CDR3 runs to 15 residues. CDR3: CASSPPGQGDEKLFF. The CDR3, as DNA: TGTGCCAGCAGCCCACCCGGACAGGGCGATGAAAAACTGTTTTTT. Looking up the rest from reference TRBV7-8 and TRBJ1-4 gives the full variable domain: GAGVSQSPRYKVAKRGQDVALRCDPISGHVSLFWYQQALGQGPEFLTYFQNEAQLDKSGLPSDRFFAERPEGSVSTLKIQRTQQEDSAVYLCASSPPGQGDEKLFFGSGTQLSVL.

This chain uses TRBV11-1 with TRBJ1-2, with 11 bases lining up with TRBD1. V shed 5 bases, J shed 4 bases, and the junction held 3 bases outside the gene matches. CDR1 is SGHAT and CDR2 is FQDESV in the germline V gene (reference sequence). The CDR3 contains 14 residues. The CDR3 nucleotides read TGTGCCAGCAGCCCCGGGACAGGGGGCTATGGCTACACCTTC. This codes for CASSPGTGGYGYTF.

This clone was counted a few times. This sequence joins TRBV5-1 and TRBJ2-3; D may be TRBD1 (6 bases). The CDR3 is 17 residues long. The V and J ends lost 3 bases and 0 bases respectively, with 17 bases between them. Germline V CDR1 and CDR2: SGHRS, YFSETQ. The CDR3 bases are TGCGCCAGCAGCTCCTCACGCAGGCAGGGGAGCACAGATACGCAGTATTTT. Its protein product is CASSSSRRQGSTDTQYF.

This sequence joins TRBV4-1 and TRBJ2-1; D not resolved. Trimming pared 6 bases from V and 4 bases from J, leaving 16 bases between. The CDR3 is 15 residues long. Looked up from germline, CDR1 is MGHRA and CDR2 is YSYEKL. CDR3 nucleotides: TGCGCCAGCAGGCCTAGTCAGCTGCTTTACAATGAGCAGTTCTTC. It translates to CASRPSQLLYNEQFF.

V gene TRBV4-2 combines with J gene TRBJ1-6; 11 nucleotides agree with TRBD1. The CDR3 extends over 15 amino acids. Germline loops: CDR1 LGHNA, CDR2 YNFKEQ. V was clipped by 5 bases and J by 7 bases; unmatched bases: 4. The CDR3 coding sequence is TGTGCCAGCAGCGGACAGGGGGCCTTGAATTCACCCCTCCACTTT. Translating gives CASSGQGALNSPLHF.

V is TRBV4-2 and J is TRBJ1-2; D not resolved. This CDR3 contains 15 residues. Germline V gives CDR1 LGHNA, CDR2 YNFKEQ. The V gene lost 3 bases and the J gene lost 7 bases, with 18 bases spanning the gap. The CDR3 region is CASSQETRAVAGYTF. The CDR3 bases are TGTGCCAGCAGCCAGGAGACTAGGGCGGTTGCTGGCTACACCTTC.

The V gene is TRBV5-4, the J gene TRBJ1-2; 8 bases map to TRBD1. V shed 4 bases and J 5 bases; nucleotides not matched to a gene: 13. Per the germline V gene, CDR1 is SGHNT and CDR2 is YYREEE (reference sequence). CDR3 size: 16 residues. The CDR3 nucleotides are TGTGCCAGCAGCCAAGACCGGACAGGGCGGGGGTATGGCTACACCTTC. It translates to CASSQDRTGRGYGYTF.